This T cell receptor beta chain was sequenced for a study of blood T cell repertoires in COVID-19. Under the authors' procedure: Amplification of reference gene primers was used by the study to estimate nucleated cell counts. Generated by immunoSEQ multiplex PCR, the TCRdb table keeps only in-frame clones and is missing some. The DNA was the basis for D and trimming; V, J and clone size are from that table. The sample includes some 83,000 clones, around 81% of them seen just once. The CDR3 extends over 13 amino acids. Trimming shortened V by 8 bases and J by 12 bases, and 20 bases separated the two germline ends. In germline, CDR1 is KGHSH, CDR2 LQKENI.

Input material: peripheral blood. This TCR was recovered from a man aged 80 or over with acute or convalescent COVID-19. V is TRBV18 and J is TRBJ2-1, with TRBD2 as a possible D gene (6 bases). As DNA, the CDR3 is TGTGCCAGCCATAAGAGTAGTTTGGGAGGGCAGTTCTTC. Translating gives CASHKSSLGGQFF.